This T cell receptor beta chain was captured in a study of cytomegalovirus exposure and HLA in healthy donors. Overall study results and limits: Diagnosis of cytomegalovirus status made by the classifier reportedly showed high specificity and sensitivity.

CDR3 length equals 11 residues. The germline V gene encodes CDR1 DFQATT and CDR2 SNEGSKA (reference sequence). V gave up 2 bases and J gave up 6 bases, with 7 bases separating them. Note on this clone: Its antigen remains unidentified.

Assay: immunoSEQ multiplex PCR; the TCRdb copy retains only in-frame clones and omits some. Counted here are about 220,000 clones, roughly 84% occurring once; the ten biggest clones make up over 12%. This clonotype was sampled from a woman aged 30 to 39 in good health and CMV-seropositive. The rearrangement links TRBV20-1 to TRBJ1-1, with D possibly being TRBD1 (5 bases). Sequences were obtained from PBMCs. CDR3 in DNA: TGCAGTGCTAGATGGGGGGCTGAAGCTTTCTTT. It translates to CSARWGAEAFF.